This paragraph reports one TCR beta chain. Per the germline V gene, CDR1 is SGHRS and CDR2 is YFSETQ. The CDR3 has 17 amino acids. Trimming took 5 bases from V and 4 from J; bases not matched to a gene: 11. This sample is drawn from a study of cytomegalovirus exposure and HLA in healthy donors. Researchers ran the PCR with 60 Vbeta and 13 Jbeta primers. The repertoire was sequenced with immunoSEQ multiplex PCR; TCRdb's copy has only in-frame clones and lacks some. The data contain 150,000 or so clones, roughly 79% of them singletons. The chain recombines TRBV5-1 with TRBJ2-6, with 8 positions matching TRBD1. Sequencing used PBMCs. The sequence came from a woman aged 35 to 49 in good health and CMV-seronegative. Written as DNA, the CDR3 is TGCGCCAGCAGTTCCGACAGGGGTGGGGCCGGGGCCAACGTCCTGACTTTC. This sequence encodes CASSSDRGGAGANVLTF.